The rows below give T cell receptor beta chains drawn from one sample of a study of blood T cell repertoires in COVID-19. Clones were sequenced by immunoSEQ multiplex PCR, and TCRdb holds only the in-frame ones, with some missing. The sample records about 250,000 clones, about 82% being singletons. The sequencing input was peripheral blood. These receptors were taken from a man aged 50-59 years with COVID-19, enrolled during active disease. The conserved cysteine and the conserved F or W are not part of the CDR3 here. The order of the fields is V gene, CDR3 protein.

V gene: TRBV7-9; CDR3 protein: ASSTLYRQGPRSAGELF
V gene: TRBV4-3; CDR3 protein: ASSQLAGNYGYT
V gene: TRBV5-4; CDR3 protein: ASRPGTGEYGYT
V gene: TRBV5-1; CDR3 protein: ASSLRDSYYEQY
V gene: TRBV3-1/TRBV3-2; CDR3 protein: ASSPRTVTNEKLF
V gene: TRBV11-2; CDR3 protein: ASSLNGGETQY
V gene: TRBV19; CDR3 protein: ASSEDRGFRQETQY
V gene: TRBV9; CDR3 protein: ASSDSLGNTIY
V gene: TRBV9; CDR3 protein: ASSLSTGLGNTIY
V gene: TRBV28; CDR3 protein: ASSPPRGGRGELF
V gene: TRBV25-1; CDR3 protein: ASSETRRGTEAF
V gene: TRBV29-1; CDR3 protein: SVERDTDTQY
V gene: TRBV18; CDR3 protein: ASSPPHRGGYEQY
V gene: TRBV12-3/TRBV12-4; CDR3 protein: ASSFGGGETQY
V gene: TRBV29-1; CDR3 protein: SVEEDWRISGANVLT
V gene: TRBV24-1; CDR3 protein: ATSDLRLDRRNQPQH
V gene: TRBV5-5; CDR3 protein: ASSSLAGNMNEQF
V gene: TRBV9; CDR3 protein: ASSLGTSSGANVLT
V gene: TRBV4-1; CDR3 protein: ASSQGLAGGPNVF
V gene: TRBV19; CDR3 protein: ASSMGHHNYGYT
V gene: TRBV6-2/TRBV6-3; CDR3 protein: ASSYPPSYSNQPQH
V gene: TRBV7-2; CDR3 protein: ASSPRQVTETQY
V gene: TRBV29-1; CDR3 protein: SGGQGLDTEAF
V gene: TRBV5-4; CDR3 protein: ASSVNRQGNEQY
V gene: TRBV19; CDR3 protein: ASSINRGTQPQH
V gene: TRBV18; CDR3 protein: ASSLGQGLSGNTIY
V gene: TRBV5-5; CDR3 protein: ASSPRLAGVTDTQY
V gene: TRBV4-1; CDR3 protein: ASSQDRGGTKSYEQY
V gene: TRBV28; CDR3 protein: ASMGGLFSYEQY